Listed here are 9 T cell receptor beta chains from one sample, sequenced in a study of Ad26.COV2.S vaccination and SARS-CoV-2 variants. Libraries were prepared by immunoSEQ multiplex PCR; TCRdb keeps only in-frame clonotypes and omits some of them. The sample holds roughly 420,000 clones, about 91% seen once. As for treatment: some 20 received Ad26.COV2.S at low or high dose, single or two shots; roughly five received placebo; per-sample allocation not given. All samples were drawn on day 63, counting from the first vaccine or placebo injection. The sample here was peripheral blood, taken in a trial of Ad26.COV2.S vaccine versus placebo. The receptors shown here come from a person between 18 and 65 years old who received the Ad26.COV2.S COVID-19 vaccine or a placebo.

This clone was recorded once. The gene calls are TRBV12-3 or TRBV12-4 and TRBJ1-4; D remains unclear. Trimming removed 6 bases from V and 4 bases from J, with 3 bases in between. The CDR3 has 11 amino acids. CDR3: CASRYNEKLFF. Here the CDR3 DNA reads TGTGCCAGCAGGTATAATGAAAAACTGTTTTTT.

V and J are TRBV10-3 and TRBJ2-1; 7 positions match TRBD1. V trimming: 2 bases; J trimming: 4 bases; junction bases outside the gene matches: 8. This CDR3 has 16 amino acids. Germline CDR1 reads ENHRY; CDR2 reads SYGVKD. CDR3 DNA: TGTGCCATCAGTGAGAAGTTAACAGGGGTGTACAATGAGCAGTTCTTC. Protein sequence: CAISEKLTGVYNEQFF.

This clone was counted once. The chain employs TRBV5-5 and TRBJ1-2; D gene ambiguous. Per germline, CDR1 SGHKS and CDR2 YYEKEE (reference sequence). CDR3 size: 18 residues. V was trimmed by 0 bases and J by 7 bases, leaving 25 bases between them. CDR3 coding DNA: TGTGCCAGCAGCTTGGGGCCATTGAGAACTATGGTTTCTGGTGGCTACACCTTC. Encoded protein: CASSLGPLRTMVSGGYTF.

This chain connects TRBV24-1 to TRBJ2-5; 8 bases align to TRBD1. With V trimmed by 4 bases and J by 1 base, 10 bases remained unmatched. Per the germline V gene, CDR1 is KGHDR and CDR2 is SFDVKD. This CDR3 is built from 17 residues. CDR3 coding DNA: TGTGCCACCAGTGACCGCAAGCCTGGACAGGGCCAAGAGACCCAGTACTTC. Its protein product is CATSDRKPGQGQETQYF.

The chain uses TRBV5-1 and TRBJ2-3, with 7 bases aligning to TRBD1. Germline V gene data show CDR1 as SGHRS and CDR2 as YFSETQ. There are 13 residues in the CDR3. V shed 5 bases and J 5 bases; nucleotides not matched to a gene: 5. CDR3 sequence: CASRGQGEDTQYF. The CDR3 DNA is TGCGCCAGCAGGGGGCAGGGGGAAGATACGCAGTATTTT.

The genes are TRBV9 and TRBJ1-1, with a tentative D call TRBD1 (6 bases). This CDR3 has 14 residues. V was shortened by 4 bases and J by 1 base, with 11 bases between the two germline ends. Germline CDR1 SGDLS, CDR2 YYNGEE. The DNA for the CDR3 is TGTGCCAGCAGCCCACAGGGACAGAACACTGAAGCTTTCTTT. Protein product: CASSPQGQNTEAFF.

This chain uses TRBV5-1 with TRBJ2-1, with TRBD2 matching 7 bases. The V segment lost 4 bases and the J segment 5 bases; nucleotides outside the gene matches: 12. The CDR3 is made up of 16 amino acids. Germline V gives CDR1 SGHRS, CDR2 YFSETQ. Here the CDR3 reads CASSIRGLAANNEQFF. CDR3 coding DNA: TGCGCCAGCAGCATCCGGGGCCTAGCGGCGAACAATGAGCAGTTCTTC.

CDR3 amino acids: CATSTDTQYF. The DNA for the CDR3 is TGTGCCACCTCCACAGATACGCAGTATTTT. The rearrangement joins TRBV10-3 to TRBJ2-3; D unclear. The germline V and J ends were trimmed by 10 bases and 2 bases, with 4 bases remaining between them. The CDR3 is made up of 10 amino acids. CDR1 and CDR2 (germline): ENHRY, SYGVKD.

The chain links TRBV18 to TRBJ2-1, with 8 nucleotides matching TRBD1. In germline, CDR1 is KGHSH, CDR2 LQKENI. CDR3 length: 16 residues. Trimming at V came to 0 bases and at J to 8 bases, leaving 9 bases not matched to a gene. The CDR3 DNA sequence: TGTGCCAGCTCACCACCGGGACAGGCCCCTGAGCATGAGCAGTTCTTC. It translates to CASSPPGQAPEHEQFF.